The 20 T cell receptor beta chains below come from one sample, sequenced in a study of T cell responses to AZD1222 COVID-19 vaccine. The data were produced by immunoSEQ multiplex PCR, yet TCRdb's version contains in-frame clones alone and is incomplete. This table has 60,000 to 75,000 clones, 89% appearing once. The sample was peripheral blood, taken 28 days after the second AZD1222 dose. These TCRs come from an adult who received the AZD1222 COVID-19 vaccine.

The J gene is TRBJ2-7, the V gene TRBV7-3, with 11 bases that match TRBD1. Per the germline V gene, CDR1 is SGHTA and CDR2 is FQGTGA. Germline trimming cut 2 bases from V and 6 bases from J; bases unmatched to any gene: 6. The CDR3 totals 15 residues. CDR3 amino acids: CASSLGQGAIGEQYF. The CDR3 nucleotides are TGTGCCAGCAGCTTAGGACAGGGGGCTATCGGCGAGCAGTACTTC.

This clone has a single count. The J gene is TRBJ2-3, the V gene TRBV3-1 (or the pseudogene TRBV3-2); 8 bases fit TRBD1. V lost 0 bases and J lost 3; bases outside the gene matches: 5. CDR3 length: 16 amino acids. Germline V gene data show CDR1 as LGHDT and CDR2 as YNNKEL (reference sequence). The CDR3 nucleotides read TGTGCCAGCAGCCAAGATTGGACAGGGAATACAGATACGCAGTATTTT. This encodes CASSQDWTGNTDTQYF.

This rearrangement joins TRBV10-3 to TRBJ2-2, with D uncertain. Trimming cost V 2 bases and J 1 base, with 14 bases left between them. CDR3 length: 17 amino acids. Germline V CDR1 and CDR2: ENHRY, SYGVKD. CDR3 region: CAISEGVARLNTGELFF. In DNA form, the CDR3 reads TGTGCCATCAGTGAGGGGGTGGCAAGACTGAACACCGGGGAGCTGTTTTTT.

This clone has only one observation. V and J are TRBV6-5 and TRBJ1-5, with 7 bases lining up with TRBD1. Germline CDR1 and CDR2: MNHEY and SVGAGI. Trimming cost V 8 bases and J 4 bases; bases outside gene matches: 8. The CDR3 extends over 14 amino acids. CDR3 protein: CASSTGQPNQPQHF. DNA of the CDR3: TGTGCCAGCTCGACGGGACAGCCAAATCAGCCCCAGCATTTT.

The sample holds a few counts of this clone. The chain links TRBV7-8 to TRBJ2-7; no definite D call. The germline V gene has CDR1 SGHVS and CDR2 FQNEAQ. The germline V and J ends were trimmed by 4 bases and 5 bases, with 12 bases remaining between them. The CDR3 loop spans 13 amino acids. Written as DNA, the CDR3 is TGTGCCAGCAGCTCCCGGACCGCTCACGAGCAGTACTTC. It specifies CASSSRTAHEQYF.

V is TRBV15 and J is TRBJ1-1; D perhaps matches TRBD1 (6 bases). Germline CDR1 LNHNV, CDR2 YYDKDF (reference sequence). Trimming shortened V by 1 base and J by 3 bases, and 9 bases separated the two germline ends. The CDR3 is 14 amino acids. The DNA for the CDR3 is TGTGCCACCAGCAGAGGGGGGGCGTACACTGAAGCTTTCTTT. This translates into CATSRGGAYTEAFF.

The chain links TRBV27 to TRBJ2-7; no clear D gene. Trimming cost V 2 bases and J 0 bases, with 8 bases left between them. Germline lookup yields CDR1 MNHEY and CDR2 SMNVEV (reference sequence). The CDR3 extends over 14 amino acids. The CDR3 sequence: CASSLNWDSYEQYF. As DNA, the CDR3 is TGTGCCAGCAGTTTAAACTGGGACTCCTACGAGCAGTACTTC.

V and J are TRBV11-3 and TRBJ2-7, with 8 bases aligning to TRBD1. Germline trimming cut 7 bases from V and 5 bases from J; bases unmatched to any gene: 7. Germline V gives CDR1 SGHNT, CDR2 YENEEA. This CDR3 has 13 amino acids. CDR3: CASTETGADEQYF. Here the CDR3 DNA reads TGTGCCAGCACGGAGACAGGGGCTGACGAGCAGTACTTC. The whole variable domain, filled in from reference TRBV11-3 and TRBJ2-7, reads EAGVVQSPRYKIIEKKQPVAFWCNPISGHNTLYWYLQNLGQGPELLIRYENEEAVDDSQLPKDRFSAERLKGVDSTLKIQPAELGDSAVYLCASTETGADEQYFGPGTRLTVT.

The chain joins TRBV9 to TRBJ2-2; 10 bases match TRBD1. This CDR3 is 16 amino acids long. Germline CDR1 and CDR2: SGDLS and YYNGEE. V trimming: 0 bases; J trimming: 4 bases; junction bases outside the gene matches: 3. Here the CDR3 DNA reads TGTGCCAGCAGCGTAGCGGGACAGGGGATCACCGGGGAGCTGTTTTTT. Translating gives CASSVAGQGITGELFF. The full variable domain, completed using reference TRBV9 and TRBJ2-2, is DSGVTQTPKHLITATGQRVTLRCSPRSGDLSVYWYQQSLDQGLQFLIQYYNGEERAKGNILERFSAQQFPDLHSELNLSSLELGDSALYFCASSVAGQGITGELFFGEGSRLTVL.

This CDR3 reads CAITDRGRSNEQFF. CDR3 DNA: TGCGCCATTACCGACAGGGGGCGGTCCAATGAGCAGTTCTTC. The gene calls are TRBV23-1 and TRBJ2-1; the match to TRBD1 covers 10 bases. TRBV23-1 is an open reading frame, and its role is uncertain. The CDR3 has 14 amino acids. V was clipped by 10 bases and J by 6 bases; unmatched bases: 9.

The V call is TRBV19, the J call TRBJ1-3; tentative D call: TRBD1 (5 bases). The CDR3 runs to 13 residues. Germline CDR1 reads LNHDA; CDR2 reads SQIVND (reference sequence). Trimming shortened V by 10 bases and J by 4 bases, and 14 bases separated the two germline ends. This CDR3 is CATSRGTGNTIYF. The CDR3 DNA is TGTGCCACTTCTAGGGGCACGGGAAACACCATATATTTT.

The V and J genes are TRBV20-1 and TRBJ2-7, with a weak D call TRBD1 (5 bases). Trimming cost V 0 bases and J 6 bases, with 6 bases left between them. This CDR3 is 11 amino acids long. Germline lookup yields CDR1 DFQATT and CDR2 SNEGSKA (reference sequence). The CDR3 is CSARDRVEQYF. The CDR3 DNA follows: TGCAGTGCTAGAGACAGGGTCGAGCAGTACTTC.

The genes are TRBV24-1 and TRBJ2-3, with 8 bases lining up with TRBD1. Germline CDR1 KGHDR, CDR2 SFDVKD. The CDR3 spans 16 residues. Trimming at V came to 4 bases and at J to 1 base, leaving 6 bases not matched to a gene. As DNA, the CDR3 is TGTGCCACCAGTGACCCTCGGACAGGGCGCACAGATACGCAGTATTTT. Its translation: CATSDPRTGRTDTQYF.

This sequence joins TRBV3-1 (or the pseudogene TRBV3-2) and TRBJ1-1; 7 bases line up with TRBD1. The CDR3 loop spans 15 amino acids. Germline CDR1 LGHDT, CDR2 YNNKEL (reference sequence). The V gene end was trimmed by 3 bases and the J gene end by 6 bases; junction bases not matched to a gene: 10. The CDR3 loop reads CASSHMGGQSSEAFF. The CDR3 nucleotides read TGTGCCAGCAGCCACATGGGGGGACAGAGTTCTGAAGCTTTCTTT.

The gene calls are TRBV19 and TRBJ2-7; D possibly uses TRBD1 or TRBD2 (6 bases each). Germline assignment: CDR1 LNHDA and CDR2 SQIVND (reference sequence). The CDR3 totals 16 residues. Trimming removed 3 bases at V and 6 bases at J, with 21 bases between. The CDR3 spells CASSMGAGGRPGEQYF. The CDR3 nucleotides are TGTGCCAGTAGTATGGGGGCCGGGGGACGGCCGGGCGAGCAGTACTTC.

This clone was counted a few times. This rearrangement joins TRBV29-1 to TRBJ2-5; D is undetermined. Trimming left V 4 bases short and J 4 bases short, with 10 bases between. The CDR3 has 12 residues. Germline lookup yields CDR1 SQVTM and CDR2 ANQGSEA. The CDR3 region is CSVASGRETQYF. CDR3 DNA sequence: TGCAGCGTTGCGTCGGGTCGAGAGACCCAGTACTTC.

The chain has TRBV2 and TRBJ1-2; TRBD1 aligns across 8 bases. The germline CDR1 and CDR2 sequences are SNHLY and FYNNEI. The trim removed 3 bases at V and 3 bases at J, leaving 6 bases unmatched. The CDR3 loop spans 15 amino acids. CDR3 loop: CASSEGQGADYGYTF. The CDR3 coding sequence is TGTGCCAGCAGTGAGGGGCAGGGGGCTGACTATGGCTACACCTTC.

The CDR3 loop reads CASSLDMLANVLTF. DNA of the CDR3: TGTGCCAGCAGCTTAGACATGCTAGCCAACGTCCTGACTTTC. The chain links TRBV5-5 to TRBJ2-6; no reliable D call. The CDR3 sequence is 14 residues long. Per germline, CDR1 SGHKS and CDR2 YYEKEE (reference sequence). Trimming took 2 bases from V and 7 from J, leaving 10 bases between them.

The rearrangement links TRBV6-5 to TRBJ1-2; D is undetermined. The germline CDR1 and CDR2 sequences are MNHEY and SVGAGI. CDR3 size: 13 residues. With 7 bases removed from V and 2 bases from J, the gap between germline ends came to 11 bases. The CDR3 region has the DNA TGTGCCAGCACCATCCACCTGAACTATGGCTACACCTTC. Amino acids: CASTIHLNYGYTF.

This chain connects TRBV7-2 to TRBJ1-2; D gene unclear. V gave up 3 bases and J gave up 6 bases, with 11 bases separating them. There are 13 residues in the CDR3. Germline V gene data show CDR1 as SGHTA and CDR2 as FQGNSA. Written as DNA, the CDR3 is TGTGCCAGCAGCTTTGGGAGGGAGGATGGCTACACCTTC. It yields the protein CASSFGREDGYTF.